This is a list of T cell receptor beta chains from one sample in a study of a mutant IDH1 vaccine in newly diagnosed glioma. No antigen has been identified for these receptors. The table came from immunoSEQ multiplex PCR; TCRdb's copy has only in-frame clones and leaves some out. Among 110,000 or so clones listed, roughly nine tenths were seen once. The source material was PBMCs, sampled from a glioma patient whose treatment included an IDH1 peptide vaccine. All receptors derive from a woman aged 50 to 60 with glioma. Each CDR3 is given with its conserved first and last residue. A D gene is named only where the DNA matches it firmly. The size of a clone is reported for some rows only, either as once, few or many, or as a class for expanded clones.

-,-,TRBV7-8,TRBJ1-1,CASSLLSTEAFF,TGTGCCAGCAGCTTATTAAGCACTGAAGCTTTCTTT
TRBD1,-,TRBV6-1,TRBJ1-2,CASTPQGAGGYTF,TGTGCCAGCACCCCGCAGGGGGCGGGGGGCTACACCTTC
-,-,TRBV20-1,TRBJ2-3,CSAHYTDTQYF,TGCAGTGCCCATTACACAGATACGCAGTATTTT
TRBD1,-,TRBV9,TRBJ2-1,CASSVTLGQGYNEQFF,TGTGCCAGCAGCGTAACCCTGGGACAGGGCTACAATGAGCAGTTCTTC
TRBD1,-,TRBV19,TRBJ2-7,CASSSRTGGSYEQYF,TGTGCCAGTAGTTCCCGGACAGGGGGATCCTACGAGCAGTACTTC
TRBD1,-,TRBV12-5,TRBJ2-7,CASGEGTGGDEQYF,TGTGCTAGTGGTGAAGGGACAGGGGGAGACGAGCAGTACTTC
-,-,TRBV30,TRBJ1-3,CAWSPASSVAIYF,TGTGCCTGGAGTCCCGCCTCCTCGGTGGCCATATATTTT
-,-,TRBV29-1,TRBJ2-5,CSVPLPPGTAGTQYF,TGCAGCGTTCCCCTCCCCCCCGGGACAGCGGGGACCCAGTACTTC
TRBD2,-,TRBV10-3,TRBJ2-3,CAISAAGGPTDTQYF,TGTGCCATCAGTGCTGCGGGAGGGCCGACAGATACGCAGTATTTT
-,-,TRBV29-1,TRBJ1-4,CSVERAPGEKLFF,TGCAGCGTTGAGCGGGCCCCCGGTGAAAAACTGTTTTTT
-,-,TRBV7-9,TRBJ2-2,CASSLGGSLNTGELFF,TGTGCCAGCAGCTTAGGGGGCAGCTTGAACACCGGGGAGCTGTTTTTT
-,-,TRBV2,TRBJ2-1,CASSDQTHYNEQFF,TGTGCCAGCAGTGATCAGACACACTACAATGAGCAGTTCTTC
TRBD2,-,TRBV27,TRBJ2-1,CASSPGTSYNEQFF,TGTGCCAGCAGCCCCGGGACTAGCTACAATGAGCAGTTCTTC
TRBD1,few,TRBV11-2,TRBJ2-1,CASSVTDRGSYNEQFF,TGTGCCAGCAGCGTCACAGACAGGGGCTCCTACAATGAGCAGTTCTTC
-,-,TRBV6-5,TRBJ1-3,CASSYPFNSGNTIYF,TGTGCCAGCAGTTACCCGTTCAACTCTGGAAACACCATATATTTT
-,-,TRBV10-2,TRBJ2-2,CASSETGADTGELFF,TGCGCCAGCAGTGAGACGGGGGCGGACACCGGGGAGCTGTTTTTT
-,-,TRBV21-1,TRBJ1-6,CASSPSGVSPLHF,TGTGCCAGCAGCCCATCAGGGGTTTCACCCCTCCACTTT
-,-,TRBV28,TRBJ2-7,CASSGHEQYF,TGTGCCAGCAGTGGCCACGAGCAGTACTTC
-,-,TRBV5-1,TRBJ1-1,CASSLMGHKGTEAFF,TGCGCCAGCAGCCTGATGGGACACAAGGGAACTGAAGCTTTCTTT
-,-,TRBV5-1,TRBJ2-5,CASSSDPAGSSETQYF,TGCGCCAGCAGCTCCGATCCAGCGGGTTCCTCAGAGACCCAGTACTTC
-,-,TRBV5-1,TRBJ2-1,CASSLGGYNEQFF,TGCGCCAGCAGCTTGGGGGGTTACAATGAGCAGTTCTTC
TRBD1,once,TRBV5-1,TRBJ2-5,CASSRGQGVETQYF,TGCGCCAGCTCTAGGGGGCAGGGGGTAGAGACCCAGTACTTC
TRBD2,-,TRBV10-1,TRBJ2-3,CASSDTSGSRTDTQYF,TGCGCCAGCAGTGACACTAGCGGGAGCCGCACAGATACGCAGTATTTT
-,-,TRBV6-1,TRBJ1-5,CASSEARALYSNQPQHF,TGTGCCAGCAGTGAAGCCAGGGCCCTCTATAGCAATCAGCCCCAGCATTTT
-,-,TRBV4-1,TRBJ1-2,CASSQEEGIDYGYTF,TGCGCCAGCAGCCAAGAAGAGGGTATTGACTATGGCTACACCTTC
-,-,TRBV28,TRBJ2-7,CASSFSQGGAYEQYF,TGTGCCAGCAGTTTTAGCCAGGGCGGTGCCTACGAGCAGTACTTC
-,few,TRBV7-9,TRBJ1-2,CASSGLAEDGYTF,TGTGCCAGCAGCGGCCTCGCGGAAGATGGCTACACCTTC
TRBD2,-,TRBV9,TRBJ2-5,CASSLSGTHQETQYF,TGTGCCAGCAGCCTGAGCGGGACCCACCAAGAGACCCAGTACTTC
-,-,TRBV28,TRBJ1-1,CASSYPSGGTEAFF,TGTGCCAGCAGCTACCCCTCCGGGGGCACTGAAGCTTTCTTT
TRBD2,-,TRBV10-3,TRBJ2-7,CAISEGGRGSYEQYF,TGTGCCATCAGTGAGGGCGGGAGGGGGTCCTACGAGCAGTACTTC
TRBD2,once,TRBV19,TRBJ2-1,CASSWLAATNEQFF,TGTGCCAGTAGTTGGCTAGCGGCTACCAATGAGCAGTTCTTC
TRBD1,-,TRBV29-1,TRBJ2-5,CSVRRDRGGETQYF,TGCAGCGTTCGCCGGGACAGGGGCGGAGAGACCCAGTACTTC
TRBD1,-,TRBV28,TRBJ1-1,CASSLIQGALARDAFF,TGTGCCAGCAGTTTAATACAGGGGGCTTTGGCTCGTGACGCTTTCTTT
TRBD1,-,TRBV18,TRBJ1-1,CASSPPQGAWTEAFF,TGTGCCAGCTCACCACCGCAGGGGGCATGGACTGAAGCTTTCTTT
-,-,TRBV6-1,TRBJ2-7,CASIRGGTSYEQYF,TGTGCCAGCATACGTGGCGGGACCTCCTACGAGCAGTACTTC
-,once,TRBV6-6,TRBJ1-4,CASRRQTNEKLFF,TGTGCCAGCAGGCGACAGACTAATGAAAAACTGTTTTTT
-,-,TRBV5-6,TRBJ1-1,CASSSPGMGDTEAFF,TGTGCCAGCAGCTCTCCAGGGATGGGGGACACTGAAGCTTTCTTT
TRBD2,-,TRBV28,TRBJ2-7,CASSFGGSGTYEQYF,TGTGCCAGCAGTTTTGGAGGTAGCGGGACATACGAGCAGTACTTC
TRBD2,-,TRBV9,TRBJ2-5,CASSGSGTQETQYF,TGTGCCAGCAGCGGGAGCGGGACTCAAGAGACCCAGTACTTC
-,-,TRBV2,TRBJ2-3,CAKGPAVRGTDTQYF,TGTGCCAAAGGGCCTGCGGTTAGGGGCACAGATACGCAGTATTTT